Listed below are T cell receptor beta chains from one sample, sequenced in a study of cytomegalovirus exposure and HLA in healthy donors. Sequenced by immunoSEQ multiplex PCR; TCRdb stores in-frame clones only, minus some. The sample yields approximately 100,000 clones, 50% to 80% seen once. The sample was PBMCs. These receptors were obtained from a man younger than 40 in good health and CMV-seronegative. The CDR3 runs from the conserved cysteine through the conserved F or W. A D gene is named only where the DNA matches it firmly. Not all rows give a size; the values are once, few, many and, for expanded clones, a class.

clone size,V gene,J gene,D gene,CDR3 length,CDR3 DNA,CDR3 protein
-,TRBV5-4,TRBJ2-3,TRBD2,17,TGTGCCAGCAGTCCCGGGACGGGAGGCGGGGTGAGAGATACGCAGTATTTT,CASSPGTGGGVRDTQYF
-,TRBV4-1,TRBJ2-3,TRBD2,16,TGCGCCAGCAGCCGGGGACTAGCGGGTGCCACAGATACGCAGTATTTT,CASSRGLAGATDTQYF
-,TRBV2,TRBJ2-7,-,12,TGTGCCAGCAGTGAATCCGGCTACGAGCAGTACTTC,CASSESGYEQYF
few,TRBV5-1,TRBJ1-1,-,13,TGCGCCAGCAGCCAGGTCCAGGGCACTGAAGCTTTCTTT,CASSQVQGTEAFF
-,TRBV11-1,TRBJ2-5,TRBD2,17,TGTGCCAGCAGCCCCGGACTAGCGGGAGAACCAGGAGAGACCCAGTACTTC,CASSPGLAGEPGETQYF
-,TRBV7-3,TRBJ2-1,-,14,TGTGCCAGCAGCCACGTAGGCGGGTACAATGAGCAGTTCTTC,CASSHVGGYNEQFF
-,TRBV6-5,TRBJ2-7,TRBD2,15,TGTGCCAGCAGATGGACTAGCGGACTTTACTACGAGCAGTACTTC,CASRWTSGLYYEQYF
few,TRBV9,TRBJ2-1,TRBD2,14,TGTGCCAGCAGCGTAGGGGCTAGCGGGAATGAGCAGTTCTTC,CASSVGASGNEQFF
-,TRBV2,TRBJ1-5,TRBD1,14,TGTGCCAGCAGTAGCCAGGGGGACAATCAGCCCCAGCATTTT,CASSSQGDNQPQHF
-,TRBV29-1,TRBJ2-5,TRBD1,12,TGCAGCGCTGCCAGGGGGCCAGAGACCCAGTACTTC,CSAARGPETQYF
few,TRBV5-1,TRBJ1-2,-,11,TGCGCCAGCAAGCTCCTCTATGGCTACACCTTC,CASKLLYGYTF
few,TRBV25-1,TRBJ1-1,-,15,TGTGCCAGCAGTGATGGGGGGACGAGGGACACTGAAGCTTTCTTT,CASSDGGTRDTEAFF
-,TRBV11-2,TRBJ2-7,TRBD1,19,TGTGCCGGCAGCGACCCGACAGGGGGAACACTACCGATATCCTACGAGCAGTACTTC,CAGSDPTGGTLPISYEQYF
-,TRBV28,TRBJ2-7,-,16,TGTGCCAGCAGCGGTGTAACAGGGCGGTGGCCCTACGAGCAGTACTTC,CASSGVTGRWPYEQYF
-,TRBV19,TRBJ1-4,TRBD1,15,TGTGCCAGTAGTCCCGGGACAGCAACTAATGAAAAACTGTTTTTT,CASSPGTATNEKLFF
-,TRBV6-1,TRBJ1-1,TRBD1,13,TGTGCCAGCAGTCGCGGACAGGGCGCTGAAGCTTTCTTT,CASSRGQGAEAFF
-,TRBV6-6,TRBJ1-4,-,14,TGTGCCAGCAGTTATTGGCGGAGTAATGAAAAACTGTTTTTT,CASSYWRSNEKLFF
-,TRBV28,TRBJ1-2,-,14,TGTGCCAGCAGTTTACCGGGGGTAGAATATGGCTACACCTTC,CASSLPGVEYGYTF
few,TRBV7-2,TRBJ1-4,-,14,TGTGCCAGCAGCTTTAACAGCGGGGAGGAAAAACTGTTTTTT,CASSFNSGEEKLFF
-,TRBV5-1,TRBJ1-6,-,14,TGCGCCAGCAGCTTTCTTACAGATAATTCACCCCTCCACTTT,CASSFLTDNSPLHF
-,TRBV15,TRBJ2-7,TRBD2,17,TGTGCCACCAGCAGCGGGAAGATGGGACTAGCGGGACTCGAGCAGTACTTC,CATSSGKMGLAGLEQYF
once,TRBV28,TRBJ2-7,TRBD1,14,TGTGCCAGCACCCCAGGGGGAATGTCCTACGAGCAGTACTTC,CASTPGGMSYEQYF
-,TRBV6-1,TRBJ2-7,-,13,TGTGCCAGCAAGGACTTGGCCCTCTACGAGCAGTACTTC,CASKDLALYEQYF
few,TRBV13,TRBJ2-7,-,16,TGTGCCAGCAGCTTAGGGACAGGTCGTTTCTCCTACGAGCAGTACTTC,CASSLGTGRFSYEQYF
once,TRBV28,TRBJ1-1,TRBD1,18,TGTGCCAGCCCAGAGACCGAGGGACAGGGGACCCCGAACACTGAAGCTTTCTTT,CASPETEGQGTPNTEAFF